The rows below give T cell receptor beta chains drawn from one sample of a study of blood T cell repertoires in COVID-19. The data were produced by immunoSEQ multiplex PCR, yet TCRdb's version contains in-frame clones alone and is incomplete. The sample yields approximately 250,000 clones, approximately 87% seen once. The sequencing input was peripheral blood. The receptors derive from a man in his sixties who had recovered from COVID-19. The conserved cysteine and the conserved F or W are not part of the CDR3 here. Each record gives: V gene, J gene, CDR3 protein.

TRBV7-2	TRBJ2-2	ASSLVRVANTGELF
TRBV6-2/TRBV6-3	TRBJ1-5	ASSYVGGQPQH
TRBV6-6	TRBJ2-7	ASSYRLLGSDEQY
TRBV11-2	TRBJ2-1	ASSLGSYNEQF
TRBV6-5	TRBJ2-5	ASSSDRGGQETQY
TRBV6-1	TRBJ2-7	ASSEGAWDSSYEQY
TRBV11-1	TRBJ2-2	ASSSLTGATGELF
TRBV13	.	ASSLSGSSYEQY
TRBV18	TRBJ2-3	ASSPFERVEYAQY
TRBV29-1	TRBJ2-3	SKLSGSTDTQY
TRBV11-2	TRBJ2-5	ASSFFSAGGKQETQY
TRBV6-5	TRBJ2-3	ASLGGGADTQY
TRBV18	TRBJ1-1	ASSPDQGTGVF
TRBV7-9	TRBJ1-2	ASSLGGGYGYT
TRBV5-6	TRBJ2-7	ASSFSGTSYEQY
TRBV30	TRBJ2-2	AWSEPGQGVTGELF
TRBV7-9	TRBJ1-1	ATGTVRGLNTEAF
TRBV5-1	TRBJ1-2	ASSGVGTGGANYGYT
TRBV3-1/TRBV3-2	TRBJ1-4	ASSQDPRTGQSDEKLF
TRBV12-3/TRBV12-4	TRBJ2-5	ASSLSDRAQY
TRBV2	TRBJ1-5	ASSVGLWQPQH
TRBV4-1	TRBJ1-5	ASSQDSGANQPQH
TRBV28	TRBJ1-1	ASSPWTGGNTEAF
TRBV11-2	TRBJ1-3	ASRAGVFYSGNTIY
TRBV5-1	TRBJ2-1	ASSSTSIYNEQF
TRBV27	TRBJ2-7	ASSAPGWEQY
TRBV29-1	TRBJ2-7	SVYYYEQY
TRBV27	TRBJ2-3	ASSPPLGLRQTDTQY
TRBV18	TRBJ1-4	ASSPEKGIREKLF
TRBV5-8	TRBJ2-6	ASSLVQGMSGANVLT
TRBV11-2	TRBJ2-1	ASSRTRNEQF
TRBV4-1	TRBJ2-6	ASSQGLAVSGANVLT
TRBV6-1	TRBJ2-2	ASSAPGLAGVSGELF
TRBV18	TRBJ2-5	ASSPGQGETQY
TRBV7-3	TRBJ2-1	ASSLTFQGAGEQF
TRBV28	TRBJ1-5	ASSLETGLSNQPQH
TRBV6-5	TRBJ2-5	ASSRMLIETQY
TRBV15	TRBJ1-1	ATSSQGGTEAF
TRBV6-5	TRBJ1-5	ATGTGSNQPQH
TRBV7-2	TRBJ2-5	ASSHSRVFGETQY
TRBV6-5	TRBJ2-6	ASSYSNSGANVLT
TRBV24-1	TRBJ1-5	ATSDLSGDQPQH
TRBV6-4	TRBJ2-1	ASSDLSGGKNEQF
TRBV7-9	TRBJ2-3	ASTPDWTLGASDTQY
TRBV4-1	TRBJ2-7	ASSRPGTGSEQY
TRBV3-1/TRBV3-2	TRBJ2-7	ASREIRQGGEQY
TRBV4-1	TRBJ2-5	ASSLGLAAETQY
TRBV2	TRBJ1-6	ASSAVVSRGNSPLH
TRBV10-3	TRBJ2-3	AISRDTTDTQY
TRBV12-3/TRBV12-4	TRBJ2-1	ASSWGFNNEQF
TRBV19	TRBJ2-4	ASSVDRVAKNIQY
TRBV6-1	TRBJ2-7	ASSEAAAGFSYEQY
TRBV2	TRBJ1-2	ASRTDSYGYT
TRBV14	TRBJ2-7	ASSPFVSGTYEQY
TRBV6-5	TRBJ1-1	ASIGGRVRTEAF